This is a list of T cell receptor beta chains from one sample in a study of blood T cells in healthy people across ages. A single record per CDR3 protein comes from TCRdb applying MiXCR to the 5' RACE reads. Of roughly 700,000 distinct CDR3 sequences in the sample, approximately 49% were seen once. Material for sequencing was blood. Every receptor here comes from a woman aged 55-70 years in good health. Both conserved end residues are part of each CDR3. A D gene is named only where the DNA matches it firmly. Clone size is given for some rows only: seen once, a few or many times, or a class if the clone is expanded.

>TRBV12-3/TRBV12-4|TRBJ2-7|NA|NA
CASSLITGIWTSYEQYF
TGTGCCAGCAGTTTAATCACCGGGATTTGGACCTCCTACGAGCAGTACTTC
>TRBV29-1|TRBJ2-7|NA|NA
CSVEVRRGLQYF
TGCAGCGTTGAAGTCAGGAGGGGACTCCAGTACTTC
>TRBV7-2|TRBJ1-2|NA|few
CASSPLQGLDGYTF
TGTGCCAGCAGCCCCCTACAGGGTCTGGATGGCTACACCTTC
>TRBV11-1|TRBJ2-7|TRBD1|few
CASSSDRAEQYF
TGTGCCAGCAGTTCCGACAGGGCCGAGCAGTACTTC
>TRBV20-1|TRBJ2-5|TRBD2|many
CSAIGLAGETQYF
TGCAGTGCTATTGGACTAGCTGGGGAGACCCAGTACTTC
>TRBV20-1|TRBJ1-1|NA|NA
CSAEGISNTEAFF
TGCAGTGCCGAGGGGATAAGTAACACTGAAGCTTTCTTT
>TRBV18|TRBJ2-7|TRBD2|NA
CASSPTISAGAHEQYF
TGTGCCAGCTCACCAACTATTTCAGCGGGAGCCCACGAGCAGTACTTC
>TRBV5-1|TRBJ2-4|NA|NA
CASSFRQSDIQYF
TGCGCCAGCAGCTTCAGGCAATCTGACATTCAGTACTTC
>TRBV12-3/TRBV12-4|TRBJ2-7|NA|NA
CASSPVNLPSYEQYF
TGTGCCAGCAGCCCTGTGAACCTTCCCTCCTACGAGCAGTACTTC
>TRBV20-1|TRBJ1-5|NA|few
CSVWSASSNQPQHF
TGCAGTGTATGGTCAGCTTCTAGCAATCAGCCCCAGCATTTT
>TRBV5-1|TRBJ2-3|NA|NA
CASSLADASAADTQYF
TGCGCCAGCAGCTTGGCGGATGCGTCCGCAGCAGATACGCAGTATTTT
>TRBV6-1|TRBJ2-7|TRBD2|few
CASSQATSGANEQYF
TGTGCCAGCAGTCAAGCGACTAGCGGGGCTAATGAGCAGTACTTC
>TRBV7-8|TRBJ1-5|TRBD1|once
CASSHPQGLGQPQHF
TGTGCCAGCAGCCACCCACAGGGGTTAGGTCAGCCCCAGCATTTT
>TRBV29-1|TRBJ2-7|TRBD1|NA
CSVKDWDSYEQYF
TGCAGCGTTAAAGACTGGGACAGCTACGAGCAGTACTTC
>TRBV29-1|TRBJ1-1|NA|NA
CSVEPQVLNTEAFF
TGCAGCGTTGAACCCCAGGTGTTGAACACTGAAGCTTTCTTT
>TRBV20-1|TRBJ2-3|NA|NA
CSARRPYGDTDTQYF
TGCAGTGCTAGGCGACCTTACGGAGACACAGATACGCAGTATTTT
>TRBV4-3|TRBJ1-6|TRBD1|NA
CASSQEGTGSSPLHF
TGCGCCAGCAGCCAAGAGGGGACAGGGAGTTCACCCCTCCACTTT
>TRBV7-9|TRBJ2-3|TRBD2|few
CASSFRTSGSLGDTQYF
TGTGCCAGCAGCTTCCGGACTAGCGGGAGTCTGGGGGATACGCAGTATTTT
>TRBV6-2/TRBV6-3|TRBJ2-3|TRBD2|few
CASSYTAGGGDTQYF
TGTGCCAGCAGTTACACAGCGGGAGGGGGCGATACGCAGTATTTT
>TRBV11-2|TRBJ2-5|NA|NA
CASSLGQVIFGETQYF
TGTGCCAGCAGCTTAGGACAGGTTATTTTCGGAGAGACCCAGTACTTC
>TRBV10-3|TRBJ2-7|NA|NA
CAISESKGDAYERYF
TGTGCCATCAGTGAGTCGAAGGGTGATGCCTACGAGCGGTACTTC
>TRBV12-3/TRBV12-4|TRBJ2-3|NA|NA
CASTRRARADTQYF
TGTGCCAGCACCCGACGTGCCCGGGCAGACACGCAGTATTTT
>TRBV20-1|TRBJ2-2|NA|NA
CSAVPVGGRDGELFF
TGCAGTGCTGTTCCCGTGGGGGGCCGGGACGGGGAGCTGTTTTTT
>TRBV9|TRBJ1-1|NA|NA
CASGKMNTEAFF
TGTGCCAGCGGAAAGATGAACACTGAAGCTTTCTTT
>TRBV5-1|TRBJ2-5|TRBD2|NA
CASSFGGRVTETQYF
TGCGCCAGCAGCTTCGGCGGGAGGGTTACGGAGACCCAGTACTTC
>TRBV28|TRBJ2-5|NA|few
CASRAQGAREQYF
TGTGCCAGCAGAGCGCAGGGGGCGCGGGAGCAGTACTTC
>TRBV4-2|TRBJ2-1|TRBD2|NA
CASSRNRDYYNEQFF
TGTGCCAGCAGCCGTAACCGGGACTATTACAATGAGCAGTTCTTC
>TRBV9|TRBJ2-1|TRBD1|NA
CASSVGGGQSAGNEQFF
TGTGCCAGCAGCGTAGGAGGGGGACAGTCGGCAGGTAATGAGCAGTTCTTC
>TRBV7-9|TRBJ2-2|TRBD2|once
CASSPFSGSTGELFF
TGTGCCAGCAGCCCGTTTAGCGGGAGCACCGGGGAGCTGTTTTTT
>TRBV12-3/TRBV12-4|TRBJ1-2|NA|NA
CASSPQFTDVNYGYTF
TGTGCCAGCAGTCCTCAATTCACGGATGTAAACTATGGCTACACCTTC
>TRBV3-1|TRBJ1-4|NA|NA
CASSQRRQDEKLFF
TGTGCCAGCAGCCAACGGAGACAAGATGAAAAACTGTTTTTT
>TRBV19|TRBJ2-3|TRBD1|NA
CASLPGGSTDTQYF
TGTGCCAGCCTTCCAGGGGGCAGCACTGATACGCAGTATTTT
>TRBV20-1|TRBJ2-4|NA|NA
CSARVATTAKNIQYF
TGCAGTGCTAGAGTGGCTACCACGGCCAAAAACATTCAGTACTTC
>TRBV4-3|TRBJ2-1|TRBD2|many
CASSQTGTSGRNEQFF
TGCGCCAGCAGCCAAACCGGGACTAGCGGGAGGAATGAGCAGTTCTTC
>TRBV3-1|TRBJ2-4|TRBD2|once
CASSQVEALAGNIQYF
TGTGCCAGCAGCCAAGTTGAAGCTCTAGCGGGGAACATTCAGTACTTC
>TRBV10-3|TRBJ2-5|NA|few
CATEGEVGEETQYF
TGTGCCACCGAGGGGGAGGTTGGCGAAGAGACCCAGTACTTC
>TRBV10-3|TRBJ1-5|NA|NA
CAISESTQVLGPQHF
TGTGCCATCAGTGAGTCGACCCAGGTTCTAGGGCCCCAGCATTTT
>TRBV27|TRBJ2-5|NA|NA
CASSLSRTRETQYF
TGTGCCAGCAGTTTATCACGGACCCGAGAGACCCAGTACTTC
>TRBV7-3|TRBJ1-1|NA|NA
CASSEGQTTEAFF
TGTGCCAGCAGCGAAGGACAGACCACTGAAGCTTTCTTT
>TRBV20-1|TRBJ2-1|NA|few
CSARGSVGYNEQFF
TGCAGTGCTAGAGGTAGCGTAGGGTACAATGAGCAGTTCTTC
>TRBV6-2/TRBV6-3|TRBJ2-6|NA|NA
CASSYSGTVSGANVLTF
TGTGCCAGCAGTTACTCTGGGACGGTCTCTGGGGCCAACGTCCTGACTTTC
>TRBV20-1|TRBJ1-5|NA|once
CSANQGGNQPQHF
TGCAGTGCTAATCAGGGAGGCAATCAGCCCCAGCATTTT
>TRBV12-3/TRBV12-4|TRBJ2-1|TRBD2|few
CASSPTGGSSHNEQFF
TGTGCCAGCAGTCCAACAGGCGGGAGTTCCCACAATGAGCAGTTCTTC
>TRBV9|TRBJ2-1|NA|NA
CASSVARNSYNEQFF
TGTGCCAGCAGCGTAGCACGCAACTCATACAATGAGCAGTTCTTC
>TRBV21-1|TRBJ2-3|NA|few
CASSTKAETPTDTQYF
TGTGCCAGCAGCACCAAAGCGGAGACTCCCACAGATACGCAGTATTTT
>TRBV7-9|TRBJ2-7|NA|NA
CASSPENEQYF
TGTGCCAGCAGCCCCGAAAACGAGCAGTACTTC
>TRBV20-1|TRBJ1-2|TRBD1|NA
CSARDRRGGGIYGYTF
TGCAGTGCTAGAGATCGTAGGGGAGGGGGCATCTATGGCTACACCTTC
>TRBV27|TRBJ1-5|TRBD1|NA
CASSPGQFNQPQHF
TGTGCCAGCAGCCCGGGACAGTTTAATCAGCCCCAGCATTTT
>TRBV14|TRBJ2-5|TRBD1|NA
CASSGRTGRFVETQYF
TGTGCCAGCAGCGGCAGGACAGGGCGGTTTGTAGAGACCCAGTACTTC
>TRBV14|TRBJ2-3|NA|NA
CASSQGIHTDTQYF
TGTGCCAGCAGCCAGGGTATACACACAGATACGCAGTATTTT
>TRBV6-2/TRBV6-3|TRBJ2-7|NA|few
CASRPDTYEQYF
TGTGCCAGCAGACCAGACACCTACGAGCAGTACTTC
>TRBV24-1|TRBJ2-1|TRBD2|NA
CATSDPQREGVLNEQFF
TGTGCCACCAGTGATCCACAGCGGGAGGGGGTTCTCAATGAGCAGTTCTTC
>TRBV4-2|TRBJ2-3|NA|NA
CASSQVRGGESTDTQYF
TGTGCCAGCAGCCAAGTTCGAGGGGGAGAGAGCACAGATACGCAGTATTTT
>TRBV7-8|TRBJ2-5|NA|NA
CASSPGTFQETQYF
TGTGCCAGCAGCCCGGGGACTTTCCAAGAGACCCAGTACTTC
>TRBV29-1|TRBJ2-1|TRBD2|few
CSVARESSYSEQFF
TGCAGCGTTGCGCGGGAGAGCTCCTACAGTGAGCAGTTCTTC
>TRBV10-3|TRBJ2-7|TRBD1|NA
CAISDGQASYEQYF
TGTGCCATCAGTGACGGACAGGCCTCCTACGAGCAGTACTTC
>TRBV11-2|TRBJ2-5|NA|NA
CASSAAGAQTQYF
TGTGCCAGCAGCGCCGCGGGGGCGCAGACCCAGTACTTC
>TRBV18|TRBJ1-2|TRBD1|NA
CASSHGTDYGYTF
TGTGCCAGCTCACACGGGACAGACTATGGCTACACCTTC
>TRBV4-1|TRBJ2-7|NA|NA
CASSQALSSYNEQYF
TGCGCCAGCAGCCAGGCTCTGAGCTCCTACAATGAGCAGTACTTC